A single sample is the source of the 12 T cell receptor beta chains below, sequenced in a study of human T cells and chemical hapten exposure. TCRdb redid the calling of the RACE reads with MiXCR, one entry per CDR3 protein. The repertoire holds 50,000 or so distinct CDR3 sequences, with around a tenth as singletons. Time point: patch test 1, 2 weeks after DPC sensitization. Treatment: therapeutic diphenylcyclopropenone sensitization with weekly scalp DPC. The sequencing used whole blood, collected in connection with sensitization to the hapten diphenylcyclopropenone (DPC). These receptors came from a woman aged 50 to 60 with alopecia areata. Some clones in this sample may be carry-over from other donors' samples.

This clonotype was detected many times. V gene TRBV11-2 combines with J gene TRBJ2-6; D may be TRBD1 (7 bases). Per the germline V gene, CDR1 is SGHAT and CDR2 is FQNNGV. Trimming left V 4 bases short and J 0 bases short, with 19 bases between. CDR3 size: 19 residues. The CDR3 is CASSSYGAGGSSGANVLTF. In nucleotides, the CDR3 is TGTGCCAGCAGCTCCTATGGGGCAGGGGGGAGCTCTGGGGCCAACGTCCTGACTTTC.

This clonotype was counted many times. The chain has TRBV29-1 and TRBJ2-7; weak D call: TRBD1 (6 bases). Trimming left V 2 bases short and J 4 bases short, with 18 bases between. The CDR3 is 15 residues long. Germline V gene data show CDR1 as SQVTM and CDR2 as ANQGSEA. The CDR3 sequence is CSVEYPDRKEYEQYF. Here the CDR3 DNA reads TGCAGCGTTGAATATCCAGACAGGAAGGAATACGAGCAGTACTTC.

At least ten counts were recorded for this clonotype. This chain connects TRBV27 to TRBJ1-4; 9 nucleotides match TRBD1. The germline V gene encodes CDR1 MNHEY and CDR2 SMNVEV (reference sequence). The CDR3 length is 16 residues. V was clipped by 4 bases and J by 7 bases; unmatched bases: 10. CDR3 protein: CASSSYSGTGTEKLFF. DNA of the CDR3: TGTGCCAGCAGTTCGTACTCCGGGACAGGGACTGAAAAACTGTTTTTT.

This clonotype has a count of ten or more. The chain couples TRBV20-1 to TRBJ2-1; 8 positions agree with TRBD1. The CDR3 extends over 16 amino acids. Germline trimming cut 8 bases from V and 0 bases from J; bases unmatched to any gene: 12. Germline CDR1 reads DFQATT; CDR2 reads SNEGSKA (reference sequence). CDR3: CSSTPGGRRSYNEQFF. The CDR3 region has the DNA TGCAGTTCGACCCCAGGGGGCCGCCGCTCCTACAATGAGCAGTTCTTC.

This clonotype was recorded at least ten times. The chain is built from TRBV28 and TRBJ2-5, with D tentatively TRBD1 or TRBD2 (5 bases each). Trimming removed 5 bases at V and 4 bases at J, with 14 bases between. CDR1 is MDHEN, CDR2 SYDVKM, per germline. The CDR3 contains 14 residues. CDR3 coding DNA: TGTGCCAGCAGTCATACCGGGACCCCAGAGACCCAGTACTTC. Its translation: CASSHTGTPETQYF.

In this sample, this clonotype turned up a few times. V usage is TRBV14 and J usage is TRBJ2-3; D remains unclear. The CDR3 totals 15 residues. The V end was cut by 0 bases, the J end by 1 base, with 8 bases between. Germline assignment: CDR1 SGHDN and CDR2 FVKESK. CDR3 region: CASSQDGFGTDTQYF. The CDR3 bases are TGTGCCAGCAGCCAAGATGGTTTTGGCACAGATACGCAGTATTTT.

This clonotype was counted many times. This chain connects TRBV29-1 to TRBJ2-1, with D maybe TRBD2 (5 bases). Trimming removed 5 bases from V and 0 bases from J, with 11 bases in between. The germline V gene encodes CDR1 SQVTM and CDR2 ANQGSEA. This CDR3 contains 14 residues. CDR3 bases: TGCAGCGTTCAGGACTCCTTCTCCTACAATGAGCAGTTCTTC. Amino acids: CSVQDSFSYNEQFF.

This clonotype was seen a few times. The chain couples TRBV2 to TRBJ1-2, with D perhaps matching TRBD1 (5 bases). The CDR3 has 12 amino acids. Germline V gene data show CDR1 as SNHLY and CDR2 as FYNNEI. Trimming cost V 8 bases and J 7 bases, with 14 bases left between them. The CDR3 sequence is CASLAGTGGYTF. For the CDR3, the DNA is TGTGCCAGCTTGGCAGGGACGGGTGGCTACACCTTC.

This clonotype has a handful of counts. The rearrangement uses TRBV6-1 and TRBJ1-5; the match to TRBD1 covers 9 bases. V dropped 6 bases and J dropped 2; count of bases not matched to a gene: 8. The CDR3 consists of 16 residues. The germline V gene has CDR1 MNHNS and CDR2 SASEGT. Here the CDR3 reads CASSHHRDRGNQPQHF. As DNA, the CDR3 is TGTGCCAGCAGCCACCACCGGGACAGGGGCAATCAGCCCCAGCATTTT.

As to this clonotype: This could be a read error, since a much larger clone is one nucleotide away. This chain uses TRBV7-6 with TRBJ2-3, with D perhaps being TRBD1 or TRBD2 (5 bases each). Trimming shortened V by 0 bases and J by 2 bases, and 9 bases separated the two germline ends. Germline V CDR1 and CDR2: SGHVS, FNYEAQ. The CDR3 covers 15 residues. CDR3 residues: CASSLAGTHTDTQYF. CDR3 sequence (DNA): TGTGCCAGCAGCTTAGCGGGGACCCACACAGATACGCAGTATTTT. Combining the CDR3 with reference TRBV7-6 and TRBJ2-3 gives the whole variable domain GAGVSQSPRYKVTKRGQDVALRCDPISGHVSLYWYRQALGQGPEFLTYFNYEAQQDKSGLPNDRFSAERPEGSISTLTIQRTEQRDSAMYRCASSLAGTHTDTQYFGPGTRLTVL.

The chain couples TRBV3-1 to TRBJ2-1, with no clear D. The CDR3 contains 13 residues. CDR1 and CDR2 from the germline V gene are LGHDT and YNNKEL (reference sequence). V was pared by 9 bases and J by 5 bases, with 14 bases between. CDR3 residues: CASRARRNNEQFF. CDR3 coding DNA: TGTGCCAGTCGGGCTAGGCGAAACAATGAGCAGTTCTTC.

This clonotype was recorded at least ten times. CDR3 sequence (DNA): TGTGCCAGCAGGCAAAGCGGGAGTAACACTGAAGCTTTCTTT. Translated, it gives CASRQSGSNTEAFF. J is TRBJ1-1 and V is TRBV3-1; D is unresolved. Trimming cost V 6 bases and J 2 bases, with 13 bases left between them. CDR3 size: 14 residues. Germline assignment: CDR1 LGHDT and CDR2 YNNKEL (reference sequence).